One and the same sample provided the 27 T cell receptor beta chains below, sequenced in a study of regulatory dendritic cells for organ transplantation. Libraries were prepared by immunoSEQ multiplex PCR; TCRdb keeps only in-frame clonotypes and omits some of them. There are under 40,000 clones in the sample; around nine tenths occur only once, and 0.11% lies in the top ten. The sequencing sample was made of naive CD8+ T cells from blood. Subset denoted: CD45RA+ naive T cells. The receptors were gathered from a human donor in good health.

The chain is built from TRBV28 and TRBJ2-3, with 10 bases identical to TRBD2. Trimming removed 2 bases from V and 10 bases from J; junction bases left unmatched: 6. There are 14 residues in the CDR3. Germline V CDR1 and CDR2: MDHEN, SYDVKM. The CDR3 here is CASSLTGTSVSQYF. CDR3 sequence (DNA): TGTGCCAGCAGTTTAACCGGGACTAGCGTTTCGCAGTATTTT.

The gene calls are TRBV4-3 and TRBJ1-1; D is unresolved. V gave up 0 bases and J gave up 3 bases, with 23 bases separating them. CDR1 is LGHNA and CDR2 is YSLEER in the germline V gene. CDR3 length equals 19 residues. In nucleotides, the CDR3 is TGCGCCAGCAGCCAAGATTTAGGTTTAGAAGAACCGTTTCACACTGAAGCTTTCTTT. Translating it yields CASSQDLGLEEPFHTEAFF.

CDR3 residues: CASSKGWTGDYNEQFF. CDR3 bases: TGTGCCAGCAGCAAGGGTTGGACAGGGGACTACAATGAGCAGTTCTTC. The chain carries TRBV14 and TRBJ2-1, with TRBD1 identical over 9 bases. With 5 bases clipped from V and 3 bases from J, the junction kept 8 bases outside the gene matches. The CDR3 is 16 residues long. From germline, CDR1 is SGHDN and CDR2 FVKESK.

The rearrangement links TRBV4-2 to TRBJ2-3, with D perhaps TRBD2 (6 bases). Germline-derived CDR1 and CDR2 are LGHNA and YNFKEQ. Trimming left V 0 bases short and J 7 bases short, with 11 bases between. The CDR3 has 14 amino acids. The CDR3 reads CASSQDSGGNTQYF. The CDR3 nucleotides read TGTGCCAGCAGCCAAGATTCCGGGGGTAATACGCAGTATTTT.

The chain couples TRBV21-1 to TRBJ1-3. TRBV21-1 is designated a pseudogene. The CDR3 runs to 16 residues. The CDR3 loop reads CASTDKPNTQGNTIYF. Written as DNA, the CDR3 is TGTGCCAGCACCGATAAGCCTAACACACAAGGAAACACCATATATTTT.

This clone came up once. The chain combines TRBV14 with TRBJ2-7; TRBD2 might be the D (5 bases). The V gene lost 4 bases and the J gene lost 6 bases, with 16 bases spanning the gap. CDR3 length equals 14 residues. The germline V gene has CDR1 SGHDN and CDR2 FVKESK. The CDR3 DNA reads TGTGCCAGCAGCCTCTCATTCTCCAGCGGCGAGCAGTACTTC. It codes for CASSLSFSSGEQYF.

The chain joins TRBV11-2 to TRBJ2-2; D gene uncertain. The CDR3 loop spans 16 amino acids. The germline CDR1 and CDR2 sequences are SGHAT and FQNNGV. Trimming took 5 bases from V and 4 from J, leaving 17 bases between them. CDR3 sequence: CASSPVEYRVTGELFF. CDR3 nucleotides: TGTGCCAGCAGCCCGGTGGAGTATCGGGTCACCGGGGAGCTGTTTTTT.

The V and J genes are TRBV5-5 and TRBJ2-1; D tentatively fits TRBD1 or TRBD2 (5 bases each). The CDR3 totals 16 residues. V was cut by 1 base and J by 8 bases, with 19 bases left in between. Germline assignment: CDR1 SGHKS and CDR2 YYEKEE (reference sequence). The DNA of the CDR3 is TGTGCCAGCAGCTTGTTTTTCAGCGCAGGGCGGGATGAGCAGTTCTTC. Translating it yields CASSLFFSAGRDEQFF.

This rearrangement joins TRBV7-9 to TRBJ2-5, with 7 bases lining up with TRBD1. V lost 8 bases, J lost 2 bases, and 14 bases stayed unmatched. Germline CDR1 is SEHNR and CDR2 is FQNEAQ (reference sequence). The CDR3 is 16 amino acids. The CDR3 DNA reads TGTGCCAGCCGCAGGGGACAGCTAATAGCGCAAGAGACCCAGTACTTC. It translates to CASRRGQLIAQETQYF.

As for this clone: The identical CDR3 is also encoded by other nucleotide sequences in the sample. J is TRBJ2-7 and V is TRBV28; no clear D gene. The V end lost 2 bases, the J end lost 2 bases, and 7 bases lay between the germline ends. CDR1 and CDR2 (germline): MDHEN, SYDVKM. This CDR3 has 13 amino acids. CDR3 bases: TGTGCCAGCAGTTTAGGTCCTACCTACGAGCAGTACTTC. Translated: CASSLGPTYEQYF.

The gene calls are TRBV7-2 and TRBJ2-5; D is uncertain. The CDR3 sequence is 16 residues long. V lost 1 base and J lost 2, with 14 bases in between. Germline assignment: CDR1 SGHTA and CDR2 FQGNSA. The CDR3 bases are TGTGCCAGCAGCTTAGTTTTCCTCATGGGGCAAGAGACCCAGTACTTC. Translating gives CASSLVFLMGQETQYF.

The chain joins TRBV5-5 to TRBJ2-7; D remains ambiguous. Looked up from germline, CDR1 is SGHKS and CDR2 is YYEKEE (reference sequence). Trimming pared 0 bases from V and 3 bases from J, leaving 7 bases between. This CDR3 is built from 13 residues. CDR3 coding DNA: TGTGCCAGCAGCTTGGGGGTAGGCTACGAGCAGTACTTC. Its protein product is CASSLGVGYEQYF. The variable domain in full, with the rest retrieved from reference TRBV5-5 and TRBJ2-7, is DAGVTQSPTHLIKTRGQQVTLRCSPISGHKSVSWYQQVLGQGPQFIFQYYEKEERGRGNFPDRFSARQFPNYSSELNVNALLLGDSALYLCASSLGVGYEQYFGPGTRLTVT.

The chain links TRBV7-2 to TRBJ2-2; D ambiguous. The V end lost 5 bases, the J end lost 4 bases, and 11 bases lay between the germline ends. The germline V gene encodes CDR1 SGHTA and CDR2 FQGNSA. CDR3 length equals 14 residues. CDR3 DNA sequence: TGTGCCAGCAGCAAGGACCCGGCCACCGGGGAGCTGTTTTTT. Residues: CASSKDPATGELFF. The full variable domain, with the rest looked up from reference TRBV7-2 and TRBJ2-2, is GAGVSQSPSNKVTEKGKDVELRCDPISGHTALYWYRQSLGQGLEFLIYFQGNSAPDKSGLPSDRFSAERTGGSVSTLTIQRTQQEDSAVYLCASSKDPATGELFFGEGSRLTVL.

The J gene is TRBJ2-1, the V gene TRBV9; 8 nucleotides align to TRBD2. The CDR3 is 14 amino acids. Germline trimming cut 0 bases from V and 8 bases from J; bases unmatched to any gene: 4. Per the germline V gene, CDR1 is SGDLS and CDR2 is YYNGEE. The CDR3 is CASSVAGGRDEQFF. CDR3 DNA sequence: TGTGCCAGCAGCGTAGCGGGAGGGAGGGATGAGCAGTTCTTC.

This chain joins TRBV7-8 and TRBJ2-1; the match to TRBD2 covers 7 bases. V lost 4 bases, J lost 8 bases, and 8 bases stayed unmatched. The length of the CDR3 is 14 residues. Germline CDR1 SGHVS, CDR2 FQNEAQ. CDR3: CASSSPVGRDEQFF. In DNA, the CDR3 is TGTGCCAGCAGCTCCCCCGTGGGGAGGGATGAGCAGTTCTTC.

This clone was observed once. The V gene is TRBV7-9, the J gene TRBJ2-1; 14 nucleotides align to TRBD2. The CDR3 is made up of 17 amino acids. In germline, CDR1 is SEHNR, CDR2 FQNEAQ (reference sequence). The trim removed 2 bases at V and 10 bases at J, leaving 10 bases unmatched. The CDR3 sequence is CASSLSRLAGGLREQFF. The CDR3 coding sequence is TGTGCCAGCAGCTTATCCAGACTAGCGGGAGGGTTAAGGGAGCAGTTCTTC.

The chain combines TRBV7-9 with TRBJ2-1, with D possibly called TRBD1 or TRBD2 (5 bases each). Trimming took off 5 bases at V and 4 bases at J, with 27 bases between the two ends. Germline V gives CDR1 SEHNR, CDR2 FQNEAQ (reference sequence). The CDR3 is 19 residues long. The CDR3 DNA is TGTGCCAGCAGCGCATACGGGGCGGTGAGTCTAGCATTTTACAATGAGCAGTTCTTC. It translates to CASSAYGAVSLAFYNEQFF.

The J gene is TRBJ1-1, the V gene TRBV7-9; no clear D. V lost 0 bases and J 0 bases, leaving 11 bases between the germline ends. Germline V CDR1 and CDR2: SEHNR, FQNEAQ (reference sequence). CDR3 length equals 16 residues. The CDR3 spells CASSLAEAGLNTEAFF. The CDR3 DNA reads TGTGCCAGCAGCTTAGCGGAGGCAGGTCTGAACACTGAAGCTTTCTTT.

The chain links TRBV20-1 to TRBJ1-2, with D perhaps TRBD1 (5 bases). Germline lookup yields CDR1 DFQATT and CDR2 SNEGSKA (reference sequence). This CDR3 contains 11 residues. Trimming shortened V by 5 bases and J by 6 bases, and 10 bases separated the two germline ends. This chain's CDR3 is CSAWDADGYTF. In DNA, the CDR3 is TGCAGTGCTTGGGACGCAGATGGCTACACCTTC.

This clone has only one observation. This chain links TRBV4-2 with TRBJ2-5, with a weak D call TRBD2 (5 bases). The DNA end favors TRBJ2-7, so the J call may be wrong. The CDR3 has 16 amino acids. Germline V lookup: CDR1 LGHNA, CDR2 YNFKEQ. CDR3 sequence (DNA): TGTGCCAGCAGCCATACATACGGGGTACTCTCCTACGAGCAGTACTTC. This gives the protein CASSHTYGVLSYEQYF.

The V gene is TRBV18, the J gene TRBJ2-5, with D unresolved. The CDR3 runs to 11 residues. CDR1 and CDR2 (germline): KGHSH, LQKENI. The V end lost 6 bases, the J end lost 3 bases, and 5 bases lay between the germline ends. This CDR3 is CASSLKETQYF. CDR3 DNA sequence: TGTGCCAGCTCCCTAAAAGAGACCCAGTACTTC.

J is TRBJ2-1 and V is TRBV4-1, with D possibly matching TRBD2 (5 bases). V lost 0 bases and J 7 bases, leaving 16 bases between the germline ends. Germline lookup yields CDR1 MGHRA and CDR2 YSYEKL. CDR3 length: 16 residues. The CDR3 DNA follows: TGCGCCAGCAGCCAAGAAGCTCCGCGACGGGGAAATGAGCAGTTCTTC. This gives the protein CASSQEAPRRGNEQFF.

This clone was found once. The V gene is TRBV9, the J gene TRBJ1-3; 7 nucleotides line up with TRBD1. V was pared by 3 bases and J by 4 bases, with 13 bases of the junction left unmatched. Germline CDR1 and CDR2: SGDLS and YYNGEE. The CDR3 is 17 amino acids. CDR3 amino acids: CASSDGRQGSWGNTIYF. The CDR3 region has the DNA TGTGCCAGCAGCGATGGGAGACAGGGTTCATGGGGAAACACCATATATTTT.

In this sample, this clone turned up once. The germline gene is not matched at one end of the junction; a read error may be the cause. The rearrangement links TRBV7-6 to TRBJ2-1; a possible D gene is TRBD1 (5 bases). The CDR3 consists of 15 residues. Germline V gives CDR1 SGHVS, CDR2 FNYEAQ. The CDR3 loop is CASSLEGRMYNGQFF. The DNA for the CDR3 is TGTGCCAGCAGCTTAGAGGGGCGAATGTACAATGGGCAGTTCTTC.

V gene TRBV30 combines with J gene TRBJ2-1, with TRBD1 as a possible D gene (6 bases). Germline loops: CDR1 GTSNPN, CDR2 SVGIG (reference sequence). This CDR3 has 14 residues. Trimming removed 4 bases from V and 10 bases from J, with 20 bases in between. The CDR3 DNA reads as TGTGCCTGGACCCAAGGAGCAGGGGCTATGGAGCAGTTCTTC. Translated, it gives CAWTQGAGAMEQFF.

In this sample, this clone turned up a few times. The genes are TRBV18 and TRBJ1-1, with no clear D. Germline V gene lookup returns CDR1 KGHSH and CDR2 LQKENI. The CDR3 runs 17 residues. With 0 bases removed from V and 0 bases from J, the gap between germline ends came to 14 bases. The CDR3 DNA reads TGTGCCAGCTCACCACCGGGCTCCGGCCGCATGAACACTGAAGCTTTCTTT. Protein: CASSPPGSGRMNTEAFF.

The chain combines TRBV11-2 with TRBJ2-7, with 8 nucleotides matching TRBD1. V was pared by 0 bases and J by 4 bases, with 2 bases of the junction left unmatched. The CDR3 runs 14 residues. CDR1 SGHAT and CDR2 FQNNGV come from the germline V gene. The CDR3: CASSLETGGYEQYF. In DNA, the CDR3 is TGTGCCAGCAGCTTAGAAACAGGGGGTTACGAGCAGTACTTC.